The 14 T cell receptor beta chains below were found in one sample sequenced in a study of identical twins. One entry per CDR3 protein results from TCRdb running MiXCR on the 5' RACE reads. The repertoire holds 690,000 or so distinct CDR3 sequences, with 8.6% as singletons. A further study also used this sample, focusing on yellow fever vaccine responses in identical twins.

Sequencing used PBMCs. All receptors come from a woman aged 18-29 years in good health.

CDR3 protein: CASSLLQPAGNEQFF. CDR3 sequence (DNA): TGTGCCAGCAGTTTACTCCAACCCGCTGGGAATGAGCAGTTCTTC. The chain carries TRBV27 and TRBJ2-1, with D uncertain. Trimming removed 2 bases at V and 7 bases at J, with 15 bases between. This CDR3 comprises 15 residues. Germline lookup yields CDR1 MNHEY and CDR2 SMNVEV (reference sequence).

This clonotype was detected a few times. The V and J genes are TRBV12-3 or TRBV12-4 and TRBJ1-5; possible D gene TRBD1, 6 bases. The CDR3 covers 14 residues. V shed 6 bases and J shed 3 bases, with 12 bases lying between them. The CDR3 sequence is CASRRGGSNQPQHF. CDR3 DNA: TGTGCCAGCAGGAGGGGGGGCTCCAATCAGCCCCAGCATTTT.

The chain combines TRBV7-2 with TRBJ2-2; tentative D call: TRBD1 (5 bases). The CDR3 runs to 15 residues. V gave up 3 bases and J gave up 1 base, with 9 bases separating them. Germline CDR1 SGHTA, CDR2 FQGNSA. DNA of the CDR3: TGTGCCAGCAGCTTTCCAAGGGGGAACACCGGGGAGCTGTTTTTT. Translating it yields CASSFPRGNTGELFF.

Regarding this clonotype: One junction end disagrees with the germline gene, perhaps due to a read error. The V gene is TRBV6-5, the J gene TRBJ2-7, with D perhaps TRBD2 (6 bases). The CDR3 has 16 amino acids. CDR1 and CDR2 (germline): MNHEY, SVGAGI. DNA for the CDR3: TGTGCCAGCAGCTACTCAGTCCGACTAGGACGCTCCGAGCAGTACTTC. Translation: CASSYSVRLGRSEQYF.

This clonotype was detected ten times or more. The gene calls are TRBV2 and TRBJ2-1, with 8 bases identical to TRBD2. Germline V CDR1 and CDR2: SNHLY, FYNNEI. The CDR3 extends over 13 amino acids. The V and J ends lost 8 bases and 2 bases, in that order; junction bases with no gene match: 2. The CDR3 protein is CASAGGAYNEQFF. The DNA of the CDR3 is TGTGCCAGCGCGGGAGGAGCCTACAATGAGCAGTTCTTC.

This clonotype was seen repeatedly, ten times or more. The rearrangement links TRBV5-1 to TRBJ2-1; tentative D call: TRBD1 (5 bases). The CDR3 contains 15 residues. The V and J ends lost 1 base and 0 bases respectively, with 8 bases between them. Germline V gene lookup returns CDR1 SGHRS and CDR2 YFSETQ. The CDR3 loop reads CASSLQGSSYNEQFF. CDR3 nucleotide sequence: TGCGCCAGCAGCTTGCAGGGTAGCTCCTACAATGAGCAGTTCTTC.

This chain connects TRBV10-3 to TRBJ2-1; D possibly uses TRBD1 or TRBD2 (6 bases each). This CDR3 comprises 16 residues. The germline V gene encodes CDR1 ENHRY and CDR2 SYGVKD. The V and J ends lost 0 bases and 3 bases respectively, with 12 bases between them. The CDR3 bases are TGTGCCATCAGTGAGTCAGGGGGGAGAGGCTACAATGAGCAGTTCTTC. It yields the protein CAISESGGRGYNEQFF.

The chain has TRBV20-1 and TRBJ2-1, with 9 bases lining up with TRBD2. V shed 2 bases, J shed 8 bases, and the junction held 7 bases outside the gene matches. Germline lookup yields CDR1 DFQATT and CDR2 SNEGSKA (reference sequence). The CDR3 has 14 residues. The CDR3 protein is CSARYKREAHEQFF. The CDR3 nucleotides read TGCAGTGCTAGATACAAGCGGGAGGCCCATGAGCAGTTCTTC.

The chain combines TRBV3-1 with TRBJ2-7; TRBD2 might be the D (6 bases). The germline V and J ends were trimmed by 8 bases and 3 bases, with 17 bases remaining between them. CDR1 is LGHDT, CDR2 YNNKEL, per germline (reference sequence). CDR3 length: 14 residues. CDR3 loop: CASVMLRGRYEQYF. The CDR3 DNA is TGTGCCAGCGTAATGCTGCGGGGCCGCTACGAGCAGTACTTC.

The gene calls are TRBV11-2 and TRBJ2-7; D is uncertain. The CDR3 loop spans 15 amino acids. The germline V and J ends were trimmed by 6 bases and 0 bases, with 15 bases remaining between them. Germline CDR1 is SGHAT and CDR2 is FQNNGV. In nucleotides, the CDR3 is TGTGCCAGCAGACTGACGGCGGCGATCTCCTACGAGCAGTACTTC. This translates into CASRLTAAISYEQYF.

In its sample, this clonotype was seen many times. This rearrangement joins TRBV24-1 to TRBJ2-3, with a possible D match to TRBD2 (5 bases). CDR1 is KGHDR and CDR2 is SFDVKD in the germline V gene. Trimming stripped 3 bases from V and 5 bases from J, with 14 bases between. The length of the CDR3 is 15 residues. The CDR3 DNA sequence: TGTGCCACCAGTGATCCTAGAGGCGCGGGAGATACGCAGTATTTT. Translation: CATSDPRGAGDTQYF.

This chain uses TRBV10-3 with TRBJ2-7; TRBD2 matches 8 bases. Trimming cost V 6 bases and J 2 bases; bases outside gene matches: 3. This CDR3 region has 13 residues. In germline, CDR1 is ENHRY, CDR2 SYGVKD. CDR3 nucleotides: TGTGCCATCAGGGCGGGAGGCACCTACGAGCAGTACTTC. Translating gives CAIRAGGTYEQYF.

J is TRBJ2-7 and V is TRBV27; D gene ambiguous. Germline V gives CDR1 MNHEY, CDR2 SMNVEV (reference sequence). The CDR3 loop spans 14 amino acids. With 3 bases removed from V and 5 bases from J, the gap between germline ends came to 14 bases. This CDR3 is CASSLTATVHEQYF. The CDR3, as DNA: TGTGCCAGCAGTTTGACCGCCACAGTCCACGAGCAGTACTTC.

This clonotype has at least ten counts. V gene TRBV29-1 combines with J gene TRBJ2-3; 14 bases are a match to TRBD2. The CDR3 contains 16 residues. The trim removed 3 bases at V and 0 bases at J, leaving 2 bases unmatched. CDR1 is SQVTM and CDR2 is ANQGSEA in the germline V gene. As DNA, the CDR3 is TGCAGCGTTGACGGACTAGCGGGGGGAAGCACAGATACGCAGTATTTT. Protein sequence: CSVDGLAGGSTDTQYF.